The count of the clone carrying this T cell receptor beta chain is one. Profiling relied on immunoSEQ multiplex PCR, and the TCRdb table lists in-frame clones only, not all of them. The sample has about 53,000 clones; about 90% are singletons. J was trimmed by 2 bases and V by 2 bases; bases with no gene match: 6. CDR1 and CDR2 from the germline V gene are SGHDT and YYEEEE. This CDR3 contains 15 residues. These data originate in a study of T cell changes during pregnancy in multiple sclerosis. The genes are TRBV5-6 and TRBJ1-2, with TRBD1 matching over 7 bases. The sample in question was CD4+ T cells from peripheral blood mononuclear cells, obtained in the third trimester of pregnancy. The sequence was collected from a female donor with multiple sclerosis, enrolled in a pregnancy study. The CDR3 here is CASSLPGQMNYGYTF. The CDR3 DNA reads as TGTGCCAGCAGCTTACCGGGACAGATGAACTATGGCTACACCTTC.